Listed below are T cell receptor beta chains from one sample, sequenced in a study of blood T cells in healthy people across ages. TCRdb fed the 5' RACE reads into MiXCR, producing one record per CDR3 protein. Among under 950,000 distinct CDR3 sequences, about 24% were seen once, and the ten largest hold 22%. Sequencing input: blood. The receptors come from a man aged 70 or older in good health. The CDR3 runs from the conserved cysteine through the conserved F or W. The order of the fields is CDR3 DNA, CDR3 protein, J gene, V gene, clone size, D gene. A D gene is named only where the DNA matches it firmly. The listing skips clone size in some rows; elsewhere it reads once, few, many or a size class.

TGTGCCAGCAGCTTAGGTCGGACAGGGGCTTCTGATACGCAGTATTTT CASSLGRTGASDTQYF TRBJ2-3 TRBV7-9 . TRBD1
TGTGCCACCAGCAGGACAGGGGGGAACACTGAAGCTTTCTTT CATSRTGGNTEAFF TRBJ1-1 TRBV15 . TRBD1
TGTGCCAGCAGTTTAAACAGGGGCATAGAGACCCAGTACTTC CASSLNRGIETQYF TRBJ2-5 TRBV28 few TRBD1
TGTGCCAGCAGTGAAGGACAGGGGCAGGATACGCAGTATTTT CASSEGQGQDTQYF TRBJ2-3 TRBV2 . TRBD1
TGTGCCAGCAGCTTACCTGGCGGGAGGGTGGGGAATGAGCAGTTCTTC CASSLPGGRVGNEQFF TRBJ2-1 TRBV11-1 . TRBD2
TGTGCCTGGACTATTGGTGAAAAACTGTTTTTT CAWTIGEKLFF TRBJ1-4 TRBV30 . .
TGCAGTGCTAGAGATGCAAGAACTGCGGGATCGGAGACCCAGTACTTC CSARDARTAGSETQYF TRBJ2-5 TRBV20-1 few .
TGCAGCGTTGAAGGGTCTAGCGGGAGCCTTAGTGAGCAGTTCTTC CSVEGSSGSLSEQFF TRBJ2-1 TRBV29-1 . TRBD2
TGCAGCGTCGCCCGGGACGGAAACTCGAATACGCAGTATTTT CSVARDGNSNTQYF TRBJ2-3 TRBV29-1 . .
TGCGCCAGCAGCTTACCTGGGACTAGCGGGGTGGCGGCTCGTTACGAGCAGTACTTC CASSLPGTSGVAARYEQYF TRBJ2-7 TRBV5-1 few TRBD2
TGTGCCAGCTCACCACTCGGACAGGACAATGAGCAGTTCTTC CASSPLGQDNEQFF TRBJ2-1 TRBV18 few TRBD1
TGTGCCAGCAGTAAGACCCCCGGTTCACCCCTCCACTTT CASSKTPGSPLHF TRBJ1-6 TRBV28 few .
TGTGCCAGCCGTACAGGGGGCCCTTCACCCCTCCACTTT CASRTGGPSPLHF TRBJ1-6 TRBV7-2 few TRBD1
TGTGCCAGCCGTCGCAACGGAGCTAATGAAAAACTGTTTTTT CASRRNGANEKLFF TRBJ1-4 TRBV7-9 . .
TGTGCCAGCAGTTCTGTGGTGAGCGGCTACACCTTC CASSSVVSGYTF TRBJ1-2 TRBV12-3/TRBV12-4 . .
TGTGCCAGCAGCCCGACTAGCCAGAACACCGGGGAGCTGTTTTTT CASSPTSQNTGELFF TRBJ2-2 TRBV9 few TRBD2
TGTGCCACCAGTGATCGGACAGGGAGACGGTACAATGAGCAGTTCTTC CATSDRTGRRYNEQFF TRBJ2-1 TRBV24-1 few TRBD1
TGCGCCAGCAGCTTGGAGGCCCTAACGGGGGAAAAACTGTTTTTT CASSLEALTGEKLFF TRBJ1-4 TRBV5-1 few .
TGCGCCAGCAGCCAAGGGGGCCCGGACAATGAGCAGCTCTTC CASSQGGPDNEQLF TRBJ2-1 TRBV5-1 few TRBD1
TGTGCCAGCAGTTTCCGGGACCCGGGAGCCAAAAACATTCAGTACTTC CASSFRDPGAKNIQYF TRBJ2-4 TRBV12-3/TRBV12-4 . .
TGTGCCAGCAGCCCGGCCGTGGGGGGGCTTCATGGTACGCAGTATTTT CASSPAVGGLHGTQYF TRBJ2-3 TRBV3-1 . .
TGTGCCAGCAGTACCCCAGGAACGGCTGGCTACACCTTC CASSTPGTAGYTF TRBJ1-2 TRBV25-1 few .
TGTGCCAGCTCTACGGCATCTACCCAGTACTTC CASSTASTQYF TRBJ2-5 TRBV12-3/TRBV12-4 . .
TGTGCCGGCAGTAACGGACAGGGATACTACGAGCAGTACTTC CAGSNGQGYYEQYF TRBJ2-7 TRBV6-5 few TRBD1
TGCAGCGCCTTCCAAGAGACCCAGTACTTC CSAFQETQYF TRBJ2-5 TRBV29-1 many .
TGTGCCAGCAGCGTCGACCTGGGGACCTACAATGAGCAGTTCTTC CASSVDLGTYNEQFF TRBJ2-1 TRBV9 few .
TGTGCCAGCAGAGCGGGGGGGAAGGAGACCCAGTACTTC CASRAGGKETQYF TRBJ2-5 TRBV28 few TRBD2
TGCGCCAGCAGCCCGCTTTCTTGGGGTGAGCAGTTCTTC CASSPLSWGEQFF TRBJ2-1 TRBV4-3 . .
TGTGCCAGCAGCTACGGTCCCACGGGGGGCTACACCTTC CASSYGPTGGYTF TRBJ1-2 TRBV7-8 few .
TGCAGCGTTGTGGCGGGGAGGGCAGATACGCAGTATTTT CSVVAGRADTQYF TRBJ2-3 TRBV29-1 few TRBD2
TGTGTCGCTGGGACAGGGGTGGGCGAGCAGTACTTC CVAGTGVGEQYF TRBJ2-7 TRBV28 few TRBD1
TGTGCCAGCAGCTTTTCCAACGAGCAGTACTTC CASSFSNEQYF TRBJ2-7 TRBV7-9 . .
TGTGCCAGCAGCATTCGGGACAGGGAATTCGTTGGCTACACCTTC CASSIRDREFVGYTF TRBJ1-2 TRBV4-2 . TRBD1
TGCAGCGGAAGGACCTGGTCTAATGAAAAACTGTTTTTT CSGRTWSNEKLFF TRBJ1-4 TRBV29-1 few .
TGTGCCAGCAGTTACTCCAGGGAACAAGGGGTAAACACTGAAGCTTTCTTT CASSYSREQGVNTEAFF TRBJ1-1 TRBV6-5 . .
TGTGCCATCCACGGCTCAAACCTATTCGCTGAGCAGTTCTTC CAIHGSNLFAEQFF TRBJ2-1 TRBV10-3 . .
TGTGCCAGCAGCCAAGATGTGGGAGCAAGATACTACGAGCAGTACTTC CASSQDVGARYYEQYF TRBJ2-7 TRBV14 few .
TGTGCCAGCAGCTTGTCGAAGGGAATGGGGCCAGATACGCAGTATTTT CASSLSKGMGPDTQYF TRBJ2-3 TRBV11-2 . .
TGTGCCAGCAGATATGGTGCGGCCTACGAGCAGTACTTC CASRYGAAYEQYF TRBJ2-7 TRBV6-5 few .
TGTGCCAGCAGCCCCGGGACAGTTTACTATGGCTACACCTTC CASSPGTVYYGYTF TRBJ1-2 TRBV6-5 few TRBD1
TGCGCCAGCAGCCAAGATTCACGGACAAACACCGGGGAGCTGTTTTTT CASSQDSRTNTGELFF TRBJ2-2 TRBV4-3 few .
TGCAGTGCTAGAGCGAGGGGGCGCGTGCAGCCCCAGCATTTT CSARARGRVQPQHF TRBJ1-5 TRBV20-1 few TRBD1
TGTGCCAACAGTTTCACCCTTCACACAGATACGCAGTATTTT CANSFTLHTDTQYF TRBJ2-3 TRBV6-5 . .
TGTGCCAGCAGTTGGAGTAGCCTGCGAGTCTACGAGCAGTACTTC CASSWSSLRVYEQYF TRBJ2-7 TRBV6-5 . .
TGCAGTGCCCCGGGACTAGCGGATACAGATACGCAGTATTTT CSAPGLADTDTQYF TRBJ2-3 TRBV20-1 . TRBD2
TGTGCCAGCAGCTCGCGGGGGGGCGATGTATCCTACGAGCAGTACTTC CASSSRGGDVSYEQYF TRBJ2-7 TRBV5-5 many TRBD2
TGTGCCAGCAGCTTGGGTAGCGGGGCGCGAGATACGCAGTATTTT CASSLGSGARDTQYF TRBJ2-3 TRBV13 . TRBD2
TGCGCCAGCAGCTTTAGCAGGAGCGGGGGGCTGGAAGATACGCAGTATTTT CASSFSRSGGLEDTQYF TRBJ2-3 TRBV5-1 few TRBD2
TGTGCCAGCAGTTTATTAGGTAGCGGACCCCAAAACATTCAGTACTTC CASSLLGSGPQNIQYF TRBJ2-4 TRBV12-3/TRBV12-4 . .
TGTGCCAGTGGTTTGGTACGGAGTCAGGGGTCCCGGGACTGGATTCAGCCCCAGCATTTT CASGLVRSQGSRDWIQPQHF TRBJ1-5 TRBV12-5 . .
TGCGCCAGCAGAATTAGACTAGCGGGAGACGATACGCAGTATTTT CASRIRLAGDDTQYF TRBJ2-3 TRBV5-1 . TRBD2
TGTGCCAGCAGTTACTCTGGACTGAACACTGAAGCTTTCTTT CASSYSGLNTEAFF TRBJ1-1 TRBV6-2/TRBV6-3 . .
TGCAGTGCTCTCCTAGCGGGAGGACAGGTGTATTTT CSALLAGGQVYF TRBJ2-3 TRBV20-1 . TRBD2
TGTGCCAGTAGTATAGATCTCGCCGCTTCCTACGAGCAGTACTTC CASSIDLAASYEQYF TRBJ2-7 TRBV19 . .
TGTGCCAGCAGTTTTCAGGGGGCCAATTCGCCCCTCCACTTT CASSFQGANSPLHF TRBJ1-6 TRBV12-3/TRBV12-4 few TRBD1
TGTGCCAGCAGCCGTAGGACAGGGGGCTGGAATGAGCAGTTCTTC CASSRRTGGWNEQFF TRBJ2-1 TRBV7-9 few TRBD1
TGTGCCAGCAGCTTAGTAGTGGGGGGGTACAACGAGCAGTTCTTC CASSLVVGGYNEQFF TRBJ2-1 TRBV7-2 . TRBD2
TGTGCCAGCAGGATCGGGGGGGCCTTCCCCCACAATGAGCAGTTCTTC CASRIGGAFPHNEQFF TRBJ2-1 TRBV12-3/TRBV12-4 . TRBD2
TGTGCCAGCAGTGAAGGCGGGGGCGGTGGTTACGAGCAGTACTTC CASSEGGGGGYEQYF TRBJ2-7 TRBV25-1 . .